The next 28 T cell receptor beta chains were all read from a single sample in a study of T cell responses to AZD1222 COVID-19 vaccine. This table comes from immunoSEQ multiplex PCR, and its TCRdb copy is limited to in-frame clones, with some not included. The table shows around 160,000 clones, with 75% to 95% occurring only once. Sequences were derived from peripheral blood, sampled on day 0 of MenACWY control vaccination. All receptors derive from an adult in good health.

The V call is TRBV7-3, the J call TRBJ1-2; D unresolved. This CDR3 comprises 14 residues. Trimming removed 5 bases at V and 8 bases at J, with 18 bases between. The germline V gene has CDR1 SGHTA and CDR2 FQGTGA. The CDR3 nucleotides are TGTGCCAGCAGCCAGAGTCCGGCCCTCGGCGGCTACACCTTC. It translates to CASSQSPALGGYTF.

In this sample, this clone turned up once. This chain uses TRBV3-1 (or the pseudogene TRBV3-2) with TRBJ2-1; D call uncertain. CDR3 length: 16 residues. Germline values: CDR1 LGHDT, CDR2 YNNKEL (reference sequence). Trimming removed 2 bases from V and 2 bases from J, with 13 bases in between. Here the CDR3 reads CASSQNPTETYNEQFF. CDR3 DNA sequence: TGTGCCAGCAGCCAAAATCCGACGGAAACCTACAATGAGCAGTTCTTC.

The V and J genes are TRBV6-5 and TRBJ1-5, with 7 bases matching TRBD1. Germline V CDR1 and CDR2: MNHEY, SVGAGI. The CDR3 contains 14 residues. V was pared by 6 bases and J by 4 bases, with 6 bases of the junction left unmatched. CDR3 nucleotide sequence: TGTGCCAGCAGAGAGGGACAGTTGAATCAGCCCCAGCATTTT. Protein sequence: CASREGQLNQPQHF.

Concerning this clone itself: Other DNA sequences in this specimen translate into the identical CDR3. The rearrangement links TRBV3-1 (or the pseudogene TRBV3-2) to TRBJ2-7, with unresolved D. The germline V and J ends were trimmed by 0 bases and 2 bases, with 5 bases remaining between them. CDR1 is LGHDT and CDR2 is YNNKEL in the germline V gene (reference sequence). The CDR3 extends over 13 amino acids. The CDR3 loop is CASSQEGPYEQYF. The CDR3 DNA follows: TGTGCCAGCAGCCAAGAGGGCCCCTACGAGCAGTACTTC.

The genes are TRBV10-2 and TRBJ1-5, with 8 positions matching TRBD1. The junction had 11 bases not matched to a gene; V was cut back by 5 bases and J by 2 bases. The CDR3 totals 17 residues. CDR1 WSHSY and CDR2 SAAADI come from the germline V gene. The CDR3 DNA sequence: TGCGCCAGCAGTAACAGGGGGGGAGTCCGGGGCAATCAGCCCCAGCATTTT. Protein sequence: CASSNRGGVRGNQPQHF.

The chain recombines TRBV10-1 with TRBJ2-7; D gene uncertain. CDR3 length equals 11 residues. V was cut by 3 bases and J by 11 bases, with 11 bases left in between. In germline, CDR1 is WNHNN, CDR2 SYGVQD (reference sequence). CDR3 in amino acids: CASSEGGNKYF. Here the CDR3 DNA reads TGCGCCAGCAGTGAAGGCGGAAATAAGTACTTC.

The chain is built from TRBV30 and TRBJ2-6, with 7 positions matching TRBD1. The J segment lost 1 base and the V segment lost 8 bases, leaving 5 bases of the junction unmatched. Germline CDR1 is GTSNPN and CDR2 is SVGIG (reference sequence). This CDR3 has 14 amino acids. The DNA for the CDR3 is TGTGCCGGTCTACAGGGGTCTGGGGCCAACGTCCTGACTTTC. As protein: CAGLQGSGANVLTF.

The V and J genes are TRBV7-2 and TRBJ1-2, with a tentative D call TRBD1 (6 bases). With 4 bases removed from V and 2 bases from J, the gap between germline ends came to 17 bases. The germline gives CDR1 SGHTA, CDR2 FQGNSA. This CDR3 is built from 16 residues. This CDR3 reads CASSSSGSGANYGYTF. CDR3 nucleotide sequence: TGTGCCAGCAGCTCCTCGGGGTCGGGGGCGAACTATGGCTACACCTTC.

This clone occurred once. The chain uses TRBV30 and TRBJ1-3; maybe TRBD1 (5 bases). Germline V gene sequence: CDR1 GTSNPN, CDR2 SVGIG (reference sequence). Trimming removed 4 bases from V and 2 bases from J, with 9 bases in between. This CDR3 spans 13 amino acids. CDR3: CAWTRTPGNTIYF. CDR3 DNA: TGTGCCTGGACCCGGACACCTGGAAACACCATATATTTT.

This chain uses TRBV5-4 with TRBJ1-2; D is possibly TRBD1 (5 bases). V shed 4 bases and J shed 1 base, with 17 bases lying between them. There are 16 residues in the CDR3. Germline CDR1 is SGHNT and CDR2 is YYREEE (reference sequence). CDR3 residues: CASSKDTKPNNYGYTF. In DNA, the CDR3 is TGTGCCAGCAGCAAGGACACGAAGCCTAATAACTATGGCTACACCTTC.

V gene TRBV6-5 combines with J gene TRBJ1-2; 9 bases align to TRBD1. V gave up 4 bases and J gave up 5 bases; unmatched junction bases: 5. This CDR3 contains 14 residues. The V gene's germline CDR1 is MNHEY and CDR2 SVGAGI. The CDR3: CASSSGQGRYGYTF. The CDR3 DNA reads as TGTGCCAGCAGTTCGGGACAGGGACGATATGGCTACACCTTC.

V and J are TRBV7-6 and TRBJ2-1; tentatively, D is TRBD2 (6 bases). In germline, CDR1 is SGHVS, CDR2 FNYEAQ. V gave up 5 bases and J gave up 10 bases, with 15 bases separating them. The CDR3 consists of 13 residues. DNA for the CDR3: TGTGCCAGCAGCCCCGGGCCCGCGGGAGAGCAGTTCTTC. Translating gives CASSPGPAGEQFF.

The CDR3 here is CASSFSIPGQGGNSPLHF. The CDR3 DNA sequence: TGTGCCAGCAGCTTCAGCATACCGGGACAGGGCGGGAATTCACCCCTCCACTTT. This sequence joins TRBV7-2 and TRBJ1-6; 9 nucleotides align to TRBD1. The CDR3 is 18 residues long. Germline V gives CDR1 SGHTA, CDR2 FQGNSA. V gave up 3 bases and J gave up 7 bases; unmatched junction bases: 13.

CDR3 DNA sequence: TGCGCCAGCAGCCCCGGACATACTGATGAGCCCCAGCATTTT. Translating it yields CASSPGHTDEPQHF. The chain links TRBV5-1 to TRBJ1-5, with a tentative D call TRBD1 (5 bases). Trimming cost V 4 bases and J 8 bases, with 16 bases left between them. CDR3 length: 14 amino acids. Germline CDR1 reads SGHRS; CDR2 reads YFSETQ.

J is TRBJ1-4 and V is TRBV28; D is unresolved. Germline V CDR1 and CDR2: MDHEN, SYDVKM. This CDR3 has 15 amino acids. Between the trimmed V and J ends, which lost 4 bases and 7 bases, there was a span of 16 bases. CDR3 DNA: TGTGCCAGCAGTTCCATGAAGATAGGGATTGAAAAACTGTTTTTT. As protein: CASSSMKIGIEKLFF.

This clone came up once. The chain links TRBV7-3 to TRBJ2-3, with D tentatively TRBD2 (5 bases). Germline V CDR1 and CDR2: SGHTA, FQGTGA. This CDR3 is built from 15 residues. Trimming took off 5 bases at V and 1 base at J, with 13 bases between the two ends. This CDR3 reads CASSPRTGGTDTQYF. CDR3 in DNA: TGTGCCAGCAGCCCCCGGACTGGGGGCACAGATACGCAGTATTTT.

This rearrangement joins TRBV7-2 to TRBJ1-4; 8 bases map to TRBD1. The ends lost 5 bases at V and 0 bases at J; junction bases unmatched: 11. This CDR3 is 18 amino acids long. CDR1 SGHTA and CDR2 FQGNSA come from the germline V gene. In DNA form, the CDR3 reads TGTGCCAGCAGCCCCCTGGGGACAGGATTCTCAACTAATGAAAAACTGTTTTTT. Its translation is CASSPLGTGFSTNEKLFF.

The chain is built from TRBV18 and TRBJ2-7; TRBD2 aligns across 9 bases. CDR1 is KGHSH and CDR2 is LQKENI in the germline V gene. This CDR3 contains 16 residues. V lost 1 base to trimming and J lost 1 base; unmatched junction nucleotides: 5. In DNA, the CDR3 is TGTGCCAGCTCACCACGGGAAGCGGGAGGATCCTACGAGCAGTACTTC. Residues: CASSPREAGGSYEQYF. Complete variable domain (other parts from reference TRBV18 and TRBJ2-7): NAGVMQNPRHLVRRRGQEARLRCSPMKGHSHVYWYRQLPEEGLKFMVYLQKENIIDESGMPKERFSAEFPKEGPSILRIQQVVRGDSAAYFCASSPREAGGSYEQYFGPGTRLTVT.

As concerns this clone: Additional DNA sequences in this sample encode the identical CDR3. V usage is TRBV5-1 and J usage is TRBJ2-7; no clear D. V lost 3 bases and J 1 base, leaving 2 bases between the germline ends. There are 11 residues in the CDR3. Germline CDR1 and CDR2: SGHRS and YFSETQ. The CDR3 nucleotides read TGCGCCAGCAGCTCTTCCTACGAGCAGTACTTC. It codes for CASSSSYEQYF.

This chain joins TRBV4-1 and TRBJ1-2; no clear D. V lost 1 base and J lost 8, with 20 bases in between. The germline V gene has CDR1 MGHRA and CDR2 YSYEKL. This CDR3 has 16 amino acids. This CDR3 reads CASSQAATEGPRGYTF. The CDR3, as DNA: TGCGCCAGCAGCCAAGCCGCCACGGAGGGCCCGAGAGGCTACACCTTC.

The chain is built from TRBV28 and TRBJ1-2; D remains unclear. The CDR3 is 13 residues long. V lost 6 bases to trimming and J lost 0 bases, with 8 bases between them. Looked up from germline, CDR1 is MDHEN and CDR2 is SYDVKM. In DNA, the CDR3 is TGTGCCAGCAGGACGGAGACTAACTATGGCTACACCTTC. This sequence encodes CASRTETNYGYTF.

CDR3 sequence (DNA): TGTGCCAGCAGCTTAAGGGTGGGAACTCTTACAACAAACTATGGCTACACCTTC. It is translated as CASSLRVGTLTTNYGYTF. V is TRBV7-2 and J is TRBJ1-2; D unresolved. The CDR3 has 18 residues. CDR1 is SGHTA, CDR2 FQGNSA, per germline. V lost 2 bases and J lost 2, with 21 bases in between.

J is TRBJ2-1 and V is TRBV2; D gene uncertain. Germline lookup yields CDR1 SNHLY and CDR2 FYNNEI. V was clipped by 1 base and J by 5 bases, with 9 bases between them. This CDR3 region has 14 residues. The CDR3 region is CASSEGYLNNEQFF. The CDR3 DNA reads as TGTGCCAGCAGTGAAGGCTATCTCAACAATGAGCAGTTCTTC.

This rearrangement joins TRBV7-3 to TRBJ2-1, with D unresolved. V lost 2 bases and J 8 bases, leaving 10 bases between the germline ends. Germline V gives CDR1 SGHTA, CDR2 FQGTGA. CDR3 length equals 13 residues. Written as DNA, the CDR3 is TGTGCCAGCAGCTTATTACCGGGTGATGAGCAGTTCTTC. This sequence encodes CASSLLPGDEQFF. The full variable domain, rest sourced from reference TRBV7-3 and TRBJ2-1, is GAGVSQTPSNKVTEKGKYVELRCDPISGHTALYWYRQSLGQGPEFLIYFQGTGAADDSGLPNDRFFAVRPEGSVSTLKIQRTERGDSAVYLCASSLLPGDEQFFGPGTRLTVL.

V usage is TRBV6-4 and J usage is TRBJ2-1, with unresolved D. In germline, CDR1 is MRHNA, CDR2 SNTAGT. Trimming shortened V by 0 bases and J by 8 bases, and 11 bases separated the two germline ends. This CDR3 is 14 amino acids long. The CDR3, as DNA: TGTGCCAGCAGTGACTCCGGGTTATGGGATGAGCAGTTCTTC. It codes for CASSDSGLWDEQFF.

The chain uses TRBV29-1 and TRBJ1-2, with D possibly matching TRBD1 (6 bases). Germline CDR1 and CDR2: SQVTM and ANQGSEA. The V gene lost 6 bases and the J gene lost 3 bases, with 20 bases spanning the gap. CDR3 size: 15 residues. CDR3 bases: TGCAGCGTCCCATCGGGCAGGGGTAAGGACTATGGCTACACCTTC. Its translation is CSVPSGRGKDYGYTF.

The J gene is TRBJ1-6, the V gene TRBV29-1; D gene ambiguous. CDR1 is SQVTM, CDR2 ANQGSEA, per germline. V was pared by 4 bases and J by 0 bases, with 10 bases between. The CDR3 totals 15 residues. For the CDR3, the DNA is TGCAGCGTTGTAAGAGATAGCTCCTATAATTCACCCCTCCACTTT. Protein product: CSVVRDSSYNSPLHF.

The J gene is TRBJ1-6, the V gene TRBV7-9; D call uncertain. There are 13 residues in the CDR3. Trimming removed 1 base from V and 9 bases from J, with 7 bases in between. Germline V gene sequence: CDR1 SEHNR, CDR2 FQNEAQ (reference sequence). The CDR3 DNA reads as TGTGCCAGCAGCTTAGATCTCGGTTCACCCCTCCACTTT. Protein: CASSLDLGSPLHF. Using reference TRBV7-9 and TRBJ1-6 for the parts outside the CDR3, the full variable domain is DTGVSQNPRHKITKRGQNVTFRCDPISEHNRLYWYRQTLGQGPEFLTYFQNEAQLEKSRLLSDRFSAERPKGSFSTLEIQRTEQGDSAMYLCASSLDLGSPLHFGNGTRLTVT.